Presented here are 3 T cell receptor beta chains from one specimen sequenced in a study of liver allograft versus peripheral blood T cells. Study-wide background: In transplanted livers, T cell receptor repertoires were compared with those found in the recipients' peripheral blood.

TCRdb re-derived calls from the reads in MiXCR, one entry per CDR3 protein. The table lists about 6,500 distinct CDR3 sequences, about a sixth of them singletons. Source of these receptors: a human patient who had a liver transplant. Part of the T cells may come from the graft donor.

The gene calls are TRBV7-9 and TRBJ2-7; D gene unclear. CDR3 size: 14 residues. Deletions cut 3 bases from V and 0 bases from J, with 9 bases between. Germline V gene sequence: CDR1 SEHNR, CDR2 FQNEAQ (reference sequence). The CDR3 is CASSFVAASYEQYF. CDR3 bases: TGTGCCAGCAGCTTTGTGGCAGCCTCCTACGAGCAGTACTTC.

This clonotype was detected ten times or more. This rearrangement joins TRBV10-3 to TRBJ1-1; 8 bases are a match to TRBD1. The CDR3 length is 16 residues. The germline gives CDR1 ENHRY, CDR2 SYGVKD. V was pared by 9 bases and J by 1 base, with 13 bases of the junction left unmatched. CDR3 region: CAIGGHGQGGNTEAFF. The CDR3 DNA follows: TGTGCCATTGGGGGGCACGGACAGGGAGGGAACACTGAAGCTTTCTTT.

The chain recombines TRBV14 with TRBJ1-5; unclear D gene. Germline values: CDR1 SGHDN, CDR2 FVKESK. V lost 1 base and J lost 2, with 3 bases in between. There are 13 residues in the CDR3. The CDR3 loop reads CASSQGGNQPQHF. The CDR3 coding sequence is TGTGCCAGCAGCCAAGGTGGCAATCAGCCCCAGCATTTT.